This T cell receptor (beta chain) was found in a study of control samples from healthy donors and cancer patients. Data came from immunoSEQ multiplex PCR; TCRdb stores just in-frame clones and leaves some out. The profile shows some 120,000 clones, 75% to 90% of them singletons. The TCR comes from a woman between 50 and 59 years old with colorectal cancer. Source material: PBMCs.

CDR3 in amino acids: CASSLVSSGSSRNEKLFF. DNA of the CDR3: TGTGCCAGCAGCTTAGTTTCGTCTGGCAGCTCCCGAAATGAAAAACTGTTTTTT. The chain carries TRBV11-2 and TRBJ1-4; D remains unclear. Per germline, CDR1 SGHAT and CDR2 FQNNGV. This CDR3 spans 18 amino acids. V lost 1 base to trimming and J lost 5 bases, with 20 bases between them.